Each of the 8 T cell receptor beta chains below was sequenced from the same sample in a study of blood T cell repertoires in COVID-19. The method was immunoSEQ multiplex PCR; TCRdb's version includes in-frame clones alone and lacks a portion of them. This sample yields 300,000 to 450,000 clones, of which around 87% are seen a single time; more than 1.5% belongs to the top ten. Sequencing was performed on PBMCs or T cells enriched from blood (not recorded which). These receptors originate from a man aged 35 to 55 in a cohort exposed to, infected with or recovered from COVID-19 (not recorded which).

Here the CDR3 reads CASSLSVGRGITYGYTF. The DNA of the CDR3 is TGTGCCAGCAGTTTATCAGTTGGCAGGGGGATTACCTATGGCTACACCTTC. The rearrangement joins TRBV27 to TRBJ1-2; TRBD1 aligns across 7 bases. J lost 4 bases, V lost 0 bases, and 11 bases had no gene match. The germline gives CDR1 MNHEY, CDR2 SMNVEV (reference sequence). This CDR3 has 17 residues.

The chain links TRBV3-1 (or the pseudogene TRBV3-2) to TRBJ2-7; the match to TRBD1 covers 8 bases. CDR3 length: 15 amino acids. With V trimmed by 1 base and J by 5 bases, 7 bases remained unmatched. Germline V gene lookup returns CDR1 LGHDT and CDR2 YNNKEL (reference sequence). CDR3 DNA: TGTGCCAGCAGCCAAGGCAGGGGGCGGACTAACGAGCAGTACTTC. As protein: CASSQGRGRTNEQYF.

The gene calls are TRBV5-1 and TRBJ1-2; a weak D match, TRBD1 (6 bases). Trimming removed 7 bases from V and 4 bases from J, with 17 bases in between. This CDR3 region has 14 residues. Germline lookup yields CDR1 SGHRS and CDR2 YFSETQ. CDR3 protein: CASSTRGDGYGYTF. The CDR3 DNA reads TGCGCCAGCTCTACCAGGGGTGACGGCTATGGCTACACCTTC. Full variable domain (outside the CDR3, taken from reference TRBV5-1 and TRBJ1-2): KAGVTQTPRYLIKTRGQQVTLSCSPISGHRSVSWYQQTPGQGLQFLFEYFSETQRNKGNFPGRFSGRQFSNSRSEMNVSTLELGDSALYLCASSTRGDGYGYTFGSGTRLTVV.

The J gene is TRBJ2-2, the V gene TRBV7-8; 9 positions match TRBD1. CDR1 SGHVS and CDR2 FQNEAQ come from the germline V gene. The CDR3 has 19 amino acids. Losses at the gene ends were 2 bases for V and 2 bases for J; bases not matched to a gene: 12. CDR3 in DNA: TGTGCCAGCAGCTTACGGGACAGGGTGAAAGGGAGTAACACCGGGGAGCTGTTTTTT. Its protein is CASSLRDRVKGSNTGELFF.

This clone was detected a few times. The rearrangement uses TRBV30 and TRBJ2-7, with 9 positions matching TRBD1. V gave up 0 bases and J gave up 13 bases; unmatched junction bases: 10. From germline, CDR1 is GTSNPN and CDR2 SVGIG (reference sequence). The CDR3 spans 13 residues. DNA for the CDR3: TGTGCCTGGAGTGTAACCCGCGGACAGGGGATCTACTTC. The encoded protein is CAWSVTRGQGIYF.

The rearrangement links TRBV14 to TRBJ2-1; the D gene is possibly TRBD1 (6 bases). From germline, CDR1 is SGHDN and CDR2 FVKESK. Trimming left V 3 bases short and J 0 bases short, with 9 bases between. CDR3 size: 15 residues. In nucleotides, the CDR3 is TGTGCCAGCAGCCACCAACAGGGCTCCTACAATGAGCAGTTCTTC. Its translation is CASSHQQGSYNEQFF.

This clone was observed a handful of times. The V gene is TRBV2, the J gene TRBJ1-2, with 9 bases fitting TRBD1. After removal of 6 bases from V and 4 bases from J, the junction contained 9 bases not matched to a gene. Germline CDR1 SNHLY, CDR2 FYNNEI. The CDR3 contains 15 residues. The CDR3 loop reads CASSREQGAVYGYTF. The DNA of the CDR3 is TGTGCCAGCAGCCGTGAACAGGGGGCTGTCTATGGCTACACCTTC.

The rearrangement joins TRBV6-4 to TRBJ2-2; TRBD2 agrees at 10 bases. V lost 2 bases, J lost 2 bases, and 5 bases stayed unmatched. The CDR3 loop spans 17 amino acids. Germline values: CDR1 MRHNA, CDR2 SNTAGT. The CDR3 is CASSDATSGENTGELFF. CDR3 nucleotides: TGTGCCAGCAGTGACGCAACTAGCGGGGAAAACACCGGGGAGCTGTTTTTT.